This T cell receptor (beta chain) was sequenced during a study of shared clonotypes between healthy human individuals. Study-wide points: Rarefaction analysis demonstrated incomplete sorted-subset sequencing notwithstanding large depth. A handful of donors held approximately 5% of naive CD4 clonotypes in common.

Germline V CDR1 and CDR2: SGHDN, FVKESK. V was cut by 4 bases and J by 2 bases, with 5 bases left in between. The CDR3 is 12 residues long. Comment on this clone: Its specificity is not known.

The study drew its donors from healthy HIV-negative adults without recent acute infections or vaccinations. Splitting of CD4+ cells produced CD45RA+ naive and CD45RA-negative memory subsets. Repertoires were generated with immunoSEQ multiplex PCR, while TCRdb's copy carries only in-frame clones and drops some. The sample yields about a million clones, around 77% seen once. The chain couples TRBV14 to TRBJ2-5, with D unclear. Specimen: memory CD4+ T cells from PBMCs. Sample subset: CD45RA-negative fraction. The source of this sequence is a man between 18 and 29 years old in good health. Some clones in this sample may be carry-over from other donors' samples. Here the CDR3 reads CASSLPQETQYF. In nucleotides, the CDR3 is TGTGCCAGCAGCCTCCCTCAAGAGACCCAGTACTTC.